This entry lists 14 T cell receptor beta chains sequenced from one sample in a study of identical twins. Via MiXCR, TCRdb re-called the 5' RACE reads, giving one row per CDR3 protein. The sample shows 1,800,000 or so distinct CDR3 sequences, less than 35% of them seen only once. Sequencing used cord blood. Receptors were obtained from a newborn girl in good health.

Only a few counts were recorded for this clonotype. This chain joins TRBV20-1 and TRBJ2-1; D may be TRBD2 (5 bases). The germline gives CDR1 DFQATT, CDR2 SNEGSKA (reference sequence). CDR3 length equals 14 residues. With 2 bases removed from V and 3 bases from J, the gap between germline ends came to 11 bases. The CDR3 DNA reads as TGCAGTGCTAGACCCAGGACTGTCTACAATGAGCAGTTCTTC. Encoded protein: CSARPRTVYNEQFF.

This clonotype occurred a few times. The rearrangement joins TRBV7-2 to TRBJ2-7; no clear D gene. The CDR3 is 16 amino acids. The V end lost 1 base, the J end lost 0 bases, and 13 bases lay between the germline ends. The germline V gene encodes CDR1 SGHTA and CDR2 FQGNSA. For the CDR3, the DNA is TGTGCCAGCAGCTTAGTCGCAGGAGCGAGCTCCTACGAGCAGTACTTC. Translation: CASSLVAGASSYEQYF. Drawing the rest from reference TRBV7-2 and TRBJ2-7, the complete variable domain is GAGVSQSPSNKVTEKGKDVELRCDPISGHTALYWYRQSLGQGLEFLIYFQGNSAPDKSGLPSDRFSAERTGGSVSTLTIQRTQQEDSAVYLCASSLVAGASSYEQYFGPGTRLTVT.

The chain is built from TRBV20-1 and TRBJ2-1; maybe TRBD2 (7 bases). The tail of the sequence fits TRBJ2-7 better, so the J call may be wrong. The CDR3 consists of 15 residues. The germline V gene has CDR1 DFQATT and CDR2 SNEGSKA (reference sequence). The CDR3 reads CSARRGGGGHNEQYF. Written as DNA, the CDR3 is TGCAGTGCTAGACGTGGGGGCGGGGGTCACAATGAGCAGTACTTC.

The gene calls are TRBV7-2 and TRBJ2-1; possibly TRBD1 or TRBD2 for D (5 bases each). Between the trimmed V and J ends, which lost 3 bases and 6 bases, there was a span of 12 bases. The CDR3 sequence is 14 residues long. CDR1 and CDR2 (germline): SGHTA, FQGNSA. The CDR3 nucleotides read TGTGCCAGCAGCTTTGGGACCCAGAGCAATGAGCAGTTCTTC. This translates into CASSFGTQSNEQFF. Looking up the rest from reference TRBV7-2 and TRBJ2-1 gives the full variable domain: GAGVSQSPSNKVTEKGKDVELRCDPISGHTALYWYRQSLGQGLEFLIYFQGNSAPDKSGLPSDRFSAERTGGSVSTLTIQRTQQEDSAVYLCASSFGTQSNEQFFGPGTRLTVL.

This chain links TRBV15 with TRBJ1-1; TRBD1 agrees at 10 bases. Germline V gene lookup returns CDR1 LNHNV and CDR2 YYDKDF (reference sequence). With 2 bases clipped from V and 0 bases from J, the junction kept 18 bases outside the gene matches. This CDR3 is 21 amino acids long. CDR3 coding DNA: TGTGCCACCAGCAGACCACTTAGCTTGGGACAGGGGATTCTTATGAACACTGAAGCTTTCTTT. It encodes CATSRPLSLGQGILMNTEAFF.

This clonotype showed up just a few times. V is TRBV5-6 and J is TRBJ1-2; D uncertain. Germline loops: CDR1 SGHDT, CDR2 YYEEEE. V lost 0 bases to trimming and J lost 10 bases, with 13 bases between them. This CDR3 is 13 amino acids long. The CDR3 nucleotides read TGTGCCAGCAGCTTGGTCTGGGGAAACCACTACACCTTC. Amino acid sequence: CASSLVWGNHYTF.

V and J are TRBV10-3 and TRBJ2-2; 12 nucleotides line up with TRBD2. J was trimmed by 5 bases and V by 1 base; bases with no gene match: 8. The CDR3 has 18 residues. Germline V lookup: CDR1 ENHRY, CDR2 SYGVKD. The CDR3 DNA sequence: TGTGCCATCAGTGAGTTGGGCCGGACTAGCGGGAATACCGGGGAGCTGTTTTTT. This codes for CAISELGRTSGNTGELFF.

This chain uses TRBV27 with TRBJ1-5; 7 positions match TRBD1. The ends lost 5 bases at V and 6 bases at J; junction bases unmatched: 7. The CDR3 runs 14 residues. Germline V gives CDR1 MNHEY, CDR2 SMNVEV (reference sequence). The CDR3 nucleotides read TGTGCCAGCAGTCTTTCAGGGGGGAGTCAGCCCCAGCATTTT. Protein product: CASSLSGGSQPQHF.

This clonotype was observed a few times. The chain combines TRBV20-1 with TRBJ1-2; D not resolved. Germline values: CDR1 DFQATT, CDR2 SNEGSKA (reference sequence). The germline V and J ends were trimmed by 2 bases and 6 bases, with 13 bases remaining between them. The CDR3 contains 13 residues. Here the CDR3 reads CSARWRPMNGYTF. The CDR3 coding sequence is TGCAGTGCTAGATGGCGGCCGATGAATGGCTACACCTTC.

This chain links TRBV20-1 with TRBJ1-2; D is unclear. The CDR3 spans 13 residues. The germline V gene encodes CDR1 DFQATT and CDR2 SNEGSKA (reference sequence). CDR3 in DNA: TGCAGCCAGACAAAAGGACGGGATTATGGCTACACCTTC. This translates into CSQTKGRDYGYTF.

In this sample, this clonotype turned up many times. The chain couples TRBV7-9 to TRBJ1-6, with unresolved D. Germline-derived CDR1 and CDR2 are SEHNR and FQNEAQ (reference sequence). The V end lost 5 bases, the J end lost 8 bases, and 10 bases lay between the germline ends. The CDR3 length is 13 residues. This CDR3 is CASSHQLDSPLHF. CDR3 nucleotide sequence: TGTGCCAGCAGCCACCAGTTAGATTCACCCCTCCACTTT. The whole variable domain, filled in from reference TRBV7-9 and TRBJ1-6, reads DTGVSQNPRHKITKRGQNVTFRCDPISEHNRLYWYRQTLGQGPEFLTYFQNEAQLEKSRLLSDRFSAERPKGSFSTLEIQRTEQGDSAMYLCASSHQLDSPLHFGNGTRLTVT.

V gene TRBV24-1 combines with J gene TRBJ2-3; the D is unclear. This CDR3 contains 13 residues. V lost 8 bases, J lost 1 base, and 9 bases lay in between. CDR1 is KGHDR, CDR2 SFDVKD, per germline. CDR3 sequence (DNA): TGTGCCACCAACGAGCCAGGCACAGATACGCAGTATTTT. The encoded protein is CATNEPGTDTQYF.

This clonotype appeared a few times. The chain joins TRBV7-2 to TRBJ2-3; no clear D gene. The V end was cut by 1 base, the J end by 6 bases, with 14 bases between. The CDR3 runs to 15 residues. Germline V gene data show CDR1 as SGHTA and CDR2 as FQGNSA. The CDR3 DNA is TGTGCCAGCAGCTTAGAAGCCGCTACGGTGGATACGCAGTATTTT. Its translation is CASSLEAATVDTQYF.

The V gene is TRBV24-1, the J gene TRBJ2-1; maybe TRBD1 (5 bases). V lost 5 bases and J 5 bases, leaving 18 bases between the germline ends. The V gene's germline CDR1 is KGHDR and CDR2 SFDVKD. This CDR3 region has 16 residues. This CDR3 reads CATSAFLGQSHNEQFF. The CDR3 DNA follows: TGTGCCACCAGTGCTTTCCTGGGGCAGAGTCACAATGAGCAGTTCTTC.